The 26 T cell receptor beta chains below were found in one sample sequenced in a study. TCRdb used MiXCR to reprocess the 5' RACE reads, holding one entry per CDR3 protein. Of just under 65,000 distinct CDR3 sequences listed, under 25% are singletons. The sample comprised memory CD4+ T cells sorted from a lymph node. The subset: memory CD4+ T cells, CD4+CD45RO+CD25-. These receptors all come from a female donor with breast cancer.

This clonotype was observed a handful of times. V and J are TRBV6-1 and TRBJ2-3; possible D gene TRBD2, 6 bases. The CDR3 contains 16 residues. The germline CDR1 and CDR2 sequences are MNHNS and SASEGT. Trimming cost V 5 bases and J 4 bases, with 19 bases left between them. CDR3 loop: CASSPYVGGMADTQYF. As DNA, the CDR3 is TGTGCCAGCAGTCCTTATGTGGGAGGAATGGCAGATACGCAGTATTTT.

On this clonotype: With a much larger clone just one base away, this may be a read error. V and J are TRBV5-1 and TRBJ2-5; weak D call: TRBD2 (6 bases). V gave up 6 bases and J gave up 3 bases, with 15 bases separating them. CDR3 size: 14 residues. Germline CDR1 reads SGHRS; CDR2 reads YFSETQ. CDR3 coding DNA: TGCGCCAGCACCGGACTACCGGGAGAAGAGACCCAGTACTTC. Encoded protein: CASTGLPGEETQYF. The full variable domain, rest sourced from reference TRBV5-1 and TRBJ2-5, is KAGVTQTPRYLIKTRGQQVTLSCSPISGHRSVSWYQQTPGQGLQFLFEYFSETQRNKGNFPGRFSGRQFSNSRSEMNVSTLELGDSALYLCASTGLPGEETQYFGPGTRLLVL.

This clonotype was detected many times. The chain uses TRBV5-1 and TRBJ1-1; D might be TRBD1 (5 bases). The CDR3 extends over 14 amino acids. Trimming stripped 4 bases from V and 1 base from J, with 11 bases between. Germline CDR1 and CDR2: SGHRS and YFSETQ. CDR3 region: CASSGTTGNTEAFF. The CDR3 nucleotides are TGCGCCAGCAGCGGGACTACAGGGAACACTGAAGCTTTCTTT.

The V call is TRBV29-1, the J call TRBJ2-1; D call uncertain. V lost 7 bases to trimming and J lost 4 bases, with 5 bases between them. Germline lookup yields CDR1 SQVTM and CDR2 ANQGSEA. The CDR3 covers 10 residues. The CDR3: CSALYNEQFF. For the CDR3, the DNA is TGCAGCGCTTTATACAATGAGCAGTTCTTC.

This clonotype was recorded at least ten times. The chain recombines TRBV5-1 with TRBJ2-7; perhaps TRBD1 as D (5 bases). V lost 0 bases, J lost 5 bases, and 12 bases lay in between. Germline assignment: CDR1 SGHRS and CDR2 YFSETQ. CDR3 length: 14 amino acids. Written as DNA, the CDR3 is TGCGCCAGCAGCTTGGAACAGGCAGAAAACGAGCAGTACTTC. Translated: CASSLEQAENEQYF.

This clonotype was picked up a small number of times. This rearrangement joins TRBV6-2 or TRBV6-3 to TRBJ1-5; no clear D gene. V was shortened by 5 bases and J by 5 bases, with 7 bases between the two germline ends. Per germline, CDR1 MNHEY and CDR2 SVGEGT. The CDR3 has 12 amino acids. The CDR3 coding sequence is TGTGCCAGCAGTGAGCGATATCAGCCCCAGCATTTT. Protein sequence: CASSERYQPQHF.

The J gene is TRBJ2-7, the V gene TRBV7-2; the D is unclear. Looked up from germline, CDR1 is SGHTA and CDR2 is FQGNSA. V gave up 2 bases and J gave up 2 bases, with 13 bases separating them. This CDR3 spans 15 amino acids. The CDR3 DNA sequence: TGTGCCAGCAGCTTATCGTACGGTAAAACCTACGAGCAGTACTTC. Translated: CASSLSYGKTYEQYF.

The chain links TRBV20-1 to TRBJ1-5; 7 nucleotides align to TRBD1. The germline V gene has CDR1 DFQATT and CDR2 SNEGSKA (reference sequence). The CDR3 is 15 residues long. V dropped 1 base and J dropped 2; count of bases not matched to a gene: 5. CDR3 region: CSARALGGGNQPQHF. The CDR3 coding sequence is TGCAGTGCTAGAGCCCTAGGGGGCGGCAATCAGCCCCAGCATTTT.

This clonotype was detected only a few times. This chain connects TRBV18 to TRBJ1-2; no clear D. The CDR3 extends over 15 amino acids. Germline CDR1 reads KGHSH; CDR2 reads LQKENI. V lost 2 bases to trimming and J lost 0 bases, with 10 bases between them. CDR3 sequence reads: CASSPMAGPNYGYTF. DNA of the CDR3: TGTGCCAGCTCACCAATGGCTGGGCCTAACTATGGCTACACCTTC.

At least ten counts were recorded for this clonotype. The chain carries TRBV6-5 and TRBJ1-3; 7 bases agree with TRBD1. V was pared by 6 bases and J by 0 bases, with 5 bases of the junction left unmatched. From germline, CDR1 is MNHEY and CDR2 SVGAGI. CDR3 size: 15 residues. CDR3 protein: CASRSDRNSGNTIYF. CDR3 coding DNA: TGTGCCAGCAGATCGGACAGGAACTCTGGAAACACCATATATTTT.

The chain links TRBV20-1 to TRBJ1-6; no reliable D call. CDR3 length: 18 amino acids. V dropped 0 bases and J dropped 2 bases, with 17 bases sitting between them. Germline lookup yields CDR1 DFQATT and CDR2 SNEGSKA (reference sequence). CDR3 DNA: TGCAGTGCTAGAGAAAAGGGCTCTACAGTAACCTATAATTCACCCCTCCACTTT. It is translated as CSAREKGSTVTYNSPLHF.

This clonotype has more than one count but fewer than ten. The V gene is TRBV18, the J gene TRBJ1-1, with TRBD1 as a possible D gene (5 bases). The V end was cut by 3 bases, the J end by 7 bases, with 9 bases between. The CDR3 has 12 residues. CDR1 KGHSH and CDR2 LQKENI come from the germline V gene. The CDR3 is CASSPRDGEAFF. Written as DNA, the CDR3 is TGTGCCAGCTCACCTAGGGACGGTGAAGCTTTCTTT.

There are many counts of this clonotype. The chain couples TRBV7-2 to TRBJ1-2; D unclear. Germline V gene sequence: CDR1 SGHTA, CDR2 FQGNSA. The ends were cut back, 2 bases at V and 6 bases at J, with 4 bases in the middle. The CDR3 extends over 11 amino acids. CDR3 sequence reads: CASSLLDGYTF. CDR3 nucleotide sequence: TGTGCCAGCAGCTTATTGGATGGCTACACCTTC.

This clonotype was detected a few times. The rearrangement uses TRBV3-1 and TRBJ1-1, with D hard to call. CDR1 is LGHDT and CDR2 is YNNKEL in the germline V gene (reference sequence). The CDR3 is made up of 13 amino acids. V was clipped by 0 bases and J by 11 bases, with 13 bases between them. The CDR3 sequence is CASSQDERDRAFF. The CDR3 DNA reads as TGTGCCAGCAGCCAAGATGAGAGGGATCGGGCTTTCTTT.

The chain is built from TRBV5-1 and TRBJ2-7, with a weak D call TRBD1 (5 bases). The CDR3 spans 13 residues. V lost 6 bases and J 2 bases, leaving 12 bases between the germline ends. Per germline, CDR1 SGHRS and CDR2 YFSETQ. The CDR3 nucleotides read TGCGCCAGCACGGACACCGCGACCTACGAGCAGTACTTC. Residues: CASTDTATYEQYF.

This clonotype has only one observation. The chain recombines TRBV5-6 with TRBJ2-7; possibly TRBD1 or TRBD2 for D (5 bases each). CDR1 is SGHDT and CDR2 is YYEEEE in the germline V gene. The V end lost 3 bases, the J end lost 5 bases, and 12 bases lay between the germline ends. This CDR3 is built from 13 residues. The CDR3 DNA is TGTGCCAGCAGCTCCTTTCAGGGAGACGAGCAGTACTTC. Translated: CASSSFQGDEQYF.

This clonotype showed up just a few times. The chain carries TRBV28 and TRBJ2-7, with no clear D. V lost 6 bases and J 0 bases, leaving 12 bases between the germline ends. The CDR3 covers 14 residues. Per germline, CDR1 MDHEN and CDR2 SYDVKM. The CDR3 nucleotides are TGTGCCAGCAGACCGACGGAGAGCTCCTACGAGCAGTACTTC. Translating gives CASRPTESSYEQYF.

The gene calls are TRBV4-1 and TRBJ2-3; 14 positions match TRBD2. V dropped 2 bases and J dropped 6; count of bases not matched to a gene: 10. Germline V lookup: CDR1 MGHRA, CDR2 YSYEKL. The CDR3 contains 18 residues. CDR3 sequence reads: CASSQYVPTSGREDTQYF. DNA of the CDR3: TGCGCCAGCAGCCAATATGTGCCGACTAGCGGGAGGGAGGATACGCAGTATTTT.

This chain joins TRBV5-1 and TRBJ1-1; no clear D. The CDR3 is made up of 13 amino acids. The germline gives CDR1 SGHRS, CDR2 YFSETQ. The V end lost 0 bases, the J end lost 4 bases, and 7 bases lay between the germline ends. The CDR3 spells CASSLVGVTEAFF. The DNA for the CDR3 is TGCGCCAGCAGCTTGGTGGGTGTCACTGAAGCTTTCTTT. Complete variable domain (other parts from reference TRBV5-1 and TRBJ1-1): KAGVTQTPRYLIKTRGQQVTLSCSPISGHRSVSWYQQTPGQGLQFLFEYFSETQRNKGNFPGRFSGRQFSNSRSEMNVSTLELGDSALYLCASSLVGVTEAFFGQGTRLTVV.

By proportion, this clonotype is medium-sized (0.01 to 0.1%). The V gene is TRBV5-1, the J gene TRBJ2-1; D gene unclear. The CDR3 runs to 13 residues. CDR1 is SGHRS, CDR2 YFSETQ, per germline. Trimming left V 3 bases short and J 6 bases short, with 10 bases between. The chain's CDR3 is CASSSRSPNEQFF. Written as DNA, the CDR3 is TGCGCCAGCAGCTCCCGGTCCCCCAATGAGCAGTTCTTC.

This clonotype appeared many times. CDR3 sequence reads: CASSYSNPRGSNTEAFF. The CDR3 coding sequence is TGTGCCAGCAGTTACTCGAACCCGAGGGGGTCGAACACTGAAGCTTTCTTT. V usage is TRBV6-5 and J usage is TRBJ1-1; D might be TRBD1 (6 bases). This CDR3 comprises 17 residues. The V end lost 0 bases, the J end lost 1 base, and 15 bases lay between the germline ends. Germline lookup yields CDR1 MNHEY and CDR2 SVGAGI.

This clonotype has at least ten counts. The gene calls are TRBV6-5 and TRBJ1-1; D uncertain. Germline V gene lookup returns CDR1 MNHEY and CDR2 SVGAGI. This CDR3 comprises 13 residues. Deletions cut 0 bases from V and 3 bases from J, with 5 bases between. The CDR3 coding sequence is TGTGCCAGCAGTTACTCGGGGTACACTGAAGCTTTCTTT. It encodes CASSYSGYTEAFF.

This clonotype was found a few times. The V and J genes are TRBV9 and TRBJ1-3, with TRBD1 matching 7 bases. V shed 0 bases and J 1 base; nucleotides not matched to a gene: 4. Germline lookup yields CDR1 SGDLS and CDR2 YYNGEE. The CDR3 consists of 16 residues. This CDR3 is CASSVEPGGSGNTIYF. CDR3 coding DNA: TGTGCCAGCAGCGTAGAGCCAGGGGGGTCTGGAAACACCATATATTTT.

A remark on this clonotype: A much larger clone lies a single base off, so this may be a read error. It is likely a read error, because the conserved phenylalanine at the end of the CDR3 is missing. The rearrangement uses TRBV29-1 and TRBJ1-2; no reliable D call. Deletions cut 0 bases from V and 5 bases from J, with 10 bases between. Per germline, CDR1 SQVTM and CDR2 ANQGSEA. The CDR3 consists of 13 residues. CDR3 coding DNA: TGCAGCGTTGAAGATCGACGGTTGTATGGCTACACCATC. It specifies CSVEDRRLYGYTI.

This clonotype was seen many times. The chain has TRBV7-2 and TRBJ1-5, with D perhaps TRBD1 (5 bases). The CDR3 runs to 12 residues. Germline V gene sequence: CDR1 SGHTA, CDR2 FQGNSA. The V gene lost 4 bases and the J gene lost 9 bases, with 10 bases spanning the gap. The CDR3 here is CASSSYQGPQHF. CDR3 sequence (DNA): TGTGCCAGCAGCTCCTATCAGGGGCCCCAGCATTTT.

Comments on this clonotype: A clone one base away is much larger, so this may be a read error. The chain recombines TRBV5-1 with TRBJ2-5; no definite D call. The V gene's germline CDR1 is SGHRS and CDR2 YFSETQ. The CDR3 is 11 amino acids. V was trimmed by 4 bases and J by 1 base, leaving 2 bases between them. The CDR3 DNA sequence: TGCGCCAGCAGCACCCAAGAGACCCAGTACTTC. Translated: CASSTQETQYF.